This TCR beta chain was captured by sequencing in a study of spatial heterogeneity in lung cancer. As for time point: sample taken at primary tumor resection. The authors sequenced whole RNA from tumor, nontumor lung or frozen PBMC without sorting. Findings and caveats of the study: Counts of expanded alpha and beta TCRs within tumors tracked the tumor nonsynonymous mutation count. The recorded estimate of tumor T cell coverage is approximately 7.7% for alpha chains and approximately 13% for beta chains.

TCRdb recomputed calls from the 5' RACE reads with MiXCR, one row per CDR3 protein. The profile shows about 3,100 distinct CDR3 sequences, approximately 10% of them singletons. Losses at the gene ends were 2 bases for V and 3 bases for J; bases not matched to a gene: 6. The CDR3 totals 15 residues. The germline gives CDR1 SGHAT, CDR2 FQNNGV. This clonotype was detected many times. Its antigen is not identified. The specimen was lung tumor tissue, collected at surgery. The clonotype comes from a male donor with early-stage non-small cell lung cancer. The chain joins TRBV11-2 to TRBJ2-7; TRBD2 matches 8 bases. The CDR3 reads CASSLSQLAGYEQYF. DNA for the CDR3: TGTGCCAGCAGCTTATCCCAGCTAGCGGGCTACGAGCAGTACTTC.